The present T cell receptor beta chain was sequenced within a study of molecular identifiers for immune sequencing clone quantification. Study-level findings and limits: Spiked TCR RNA from one Jurkat cell reportedly showed up when mixed among over 900,000 naive cells. Same-barcode identical TCR molecules could make highly expanded clones look smaller than they are.

The CDR3 consists of 15 residues. CDR1 is MNHEY, CDR2 SMNVEV, per germline (reference sequence). The V gene lost 1 base and the J gene lost 2 bases, with 11 bases spanning the gap. In preparing bulk TCR libraries, previously described methods and listed TCR primers were used. In TCRdb, the PCR reads were re-called with MiXCR into one record per CDR3 protein. The sample lists around 54,000 distinct CDR3 sequences, 20% to 25% seen once, with 1.5% to 2% in the top ten. On this clonotype: The antigen remains unidentified.

CD8+CD4-CCR7+CD45RA+ sorting gave the naive CD8 T cells. The chain couples TRBV27 to TRBJ1-1; tentatively, D is TRBD1 (6 bases). This sequence was found in a human donor in good health. Some libraries in this study had Jurkat cell RNA spiked in. Sequencing was done on a sample of naive CD8+ T cells from blood, with Jurkat cell RNA spiked in. Subset reported: FACS-sorted CD8+CD4-CCR7+CD45RA+ naive T cells. For the CDR3, the DNA is TGTGCCAGCAGTTTATTTGGGGGGGCAAACACTGAAGCTTTCTTT. Its translation is CASSLFGGANTEAFF.